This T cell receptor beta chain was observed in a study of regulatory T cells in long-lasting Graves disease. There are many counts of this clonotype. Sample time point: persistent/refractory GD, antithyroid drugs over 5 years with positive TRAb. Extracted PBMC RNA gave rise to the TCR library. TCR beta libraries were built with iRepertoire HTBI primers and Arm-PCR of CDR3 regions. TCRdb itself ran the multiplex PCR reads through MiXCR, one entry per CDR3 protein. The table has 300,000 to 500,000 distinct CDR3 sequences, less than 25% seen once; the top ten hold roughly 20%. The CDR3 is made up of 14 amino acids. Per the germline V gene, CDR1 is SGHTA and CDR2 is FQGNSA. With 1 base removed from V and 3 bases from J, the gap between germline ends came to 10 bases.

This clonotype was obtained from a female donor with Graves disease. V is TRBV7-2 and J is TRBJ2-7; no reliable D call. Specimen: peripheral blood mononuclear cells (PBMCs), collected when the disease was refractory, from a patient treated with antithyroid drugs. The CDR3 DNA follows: TGTGCCAGCAGCTTAGGGTCAGCCCTCTACGAGCAGTACTTC. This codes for CASSLGSALYEQYF.